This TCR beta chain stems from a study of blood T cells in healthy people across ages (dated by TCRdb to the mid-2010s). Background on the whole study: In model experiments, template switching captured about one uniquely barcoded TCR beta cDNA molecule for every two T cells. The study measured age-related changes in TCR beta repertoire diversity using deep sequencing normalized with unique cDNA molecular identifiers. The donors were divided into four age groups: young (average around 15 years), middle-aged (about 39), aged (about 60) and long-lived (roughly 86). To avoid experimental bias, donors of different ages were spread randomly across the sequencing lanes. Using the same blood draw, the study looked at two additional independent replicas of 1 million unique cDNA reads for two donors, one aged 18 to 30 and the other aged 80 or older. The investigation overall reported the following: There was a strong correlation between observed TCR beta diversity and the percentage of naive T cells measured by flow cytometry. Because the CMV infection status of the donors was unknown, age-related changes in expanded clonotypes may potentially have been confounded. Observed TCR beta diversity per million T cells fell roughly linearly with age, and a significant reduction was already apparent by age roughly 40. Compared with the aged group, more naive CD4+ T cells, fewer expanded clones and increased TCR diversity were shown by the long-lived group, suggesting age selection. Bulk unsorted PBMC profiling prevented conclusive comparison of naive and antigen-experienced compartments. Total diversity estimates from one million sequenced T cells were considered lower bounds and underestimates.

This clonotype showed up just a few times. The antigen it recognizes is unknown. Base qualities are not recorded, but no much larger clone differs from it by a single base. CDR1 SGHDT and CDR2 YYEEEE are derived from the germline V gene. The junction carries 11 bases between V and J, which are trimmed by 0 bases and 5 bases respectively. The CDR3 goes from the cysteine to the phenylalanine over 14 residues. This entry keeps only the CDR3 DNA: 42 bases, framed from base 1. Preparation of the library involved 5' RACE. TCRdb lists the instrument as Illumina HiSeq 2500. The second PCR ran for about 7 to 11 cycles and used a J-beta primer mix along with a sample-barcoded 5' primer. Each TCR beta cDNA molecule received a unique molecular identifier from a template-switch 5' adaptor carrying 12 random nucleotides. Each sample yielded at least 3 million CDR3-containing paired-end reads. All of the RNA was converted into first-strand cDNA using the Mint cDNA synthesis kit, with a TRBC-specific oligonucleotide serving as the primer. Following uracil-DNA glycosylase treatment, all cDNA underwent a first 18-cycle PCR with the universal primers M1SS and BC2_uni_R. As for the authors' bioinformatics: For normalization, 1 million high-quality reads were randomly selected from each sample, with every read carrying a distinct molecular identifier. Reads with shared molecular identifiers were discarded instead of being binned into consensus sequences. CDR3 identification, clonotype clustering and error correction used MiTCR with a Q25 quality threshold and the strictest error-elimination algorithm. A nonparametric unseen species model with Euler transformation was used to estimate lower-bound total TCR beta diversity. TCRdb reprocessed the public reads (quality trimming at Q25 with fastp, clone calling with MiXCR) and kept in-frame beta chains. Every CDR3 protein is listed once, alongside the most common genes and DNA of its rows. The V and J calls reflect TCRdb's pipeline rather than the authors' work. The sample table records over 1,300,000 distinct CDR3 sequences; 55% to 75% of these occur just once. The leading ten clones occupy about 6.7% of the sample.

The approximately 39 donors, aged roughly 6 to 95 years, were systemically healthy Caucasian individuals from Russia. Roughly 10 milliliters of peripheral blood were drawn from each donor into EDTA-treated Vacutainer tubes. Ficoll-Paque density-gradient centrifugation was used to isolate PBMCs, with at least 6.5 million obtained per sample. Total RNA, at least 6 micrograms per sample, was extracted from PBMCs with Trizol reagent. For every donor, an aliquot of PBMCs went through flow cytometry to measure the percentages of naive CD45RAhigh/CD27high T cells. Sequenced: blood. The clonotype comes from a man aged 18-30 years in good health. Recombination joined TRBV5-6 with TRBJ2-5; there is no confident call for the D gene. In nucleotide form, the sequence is TGTGCCAGCAGCTTGGTTTGGGGTCCGGAGACCCAGTACTTC. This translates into CASSLVWGPETQYF.